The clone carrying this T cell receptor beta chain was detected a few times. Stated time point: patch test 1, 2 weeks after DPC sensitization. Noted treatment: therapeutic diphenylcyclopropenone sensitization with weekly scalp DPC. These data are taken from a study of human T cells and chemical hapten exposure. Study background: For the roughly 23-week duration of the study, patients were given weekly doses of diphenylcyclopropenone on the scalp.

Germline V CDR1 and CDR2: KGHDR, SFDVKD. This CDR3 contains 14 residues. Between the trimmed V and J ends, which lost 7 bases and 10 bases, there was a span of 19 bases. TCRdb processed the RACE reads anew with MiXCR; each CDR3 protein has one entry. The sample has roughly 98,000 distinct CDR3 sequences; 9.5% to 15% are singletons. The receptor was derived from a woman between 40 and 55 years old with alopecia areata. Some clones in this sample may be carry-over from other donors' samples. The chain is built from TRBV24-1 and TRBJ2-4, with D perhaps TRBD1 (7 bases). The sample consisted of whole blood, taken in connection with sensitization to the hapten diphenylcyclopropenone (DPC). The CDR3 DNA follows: TGTGCCACCAGCCGTGCGGGGACAGAGGGGATTCAGTACTTC. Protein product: CATSRAGTEGIQYF.